The source of this T cell receptor (beta chain) is a study of shared clonotypes between healthy human individuals. Study-wide context: The people who gave samples were a couple of women and a few men aged 18 to 49.

Repertoires were generated with immunoSEQ multiplex PCR, while TCRdb's copy carries only in-frame clones and drops some. Here the sample spans 100,000 or so clones, 68% being singletons. The CDR3 loop spans 16 amino acids. CDR1 is MNHNS and CDR2 is SASEGT in the germline V gene. The germline V and J ends were trimmed by 5 bases and 0 bases, with 16 bases remaining between them. Study results and caveats: The rarefaction results pointed to incomplete sorted-subset sequencing despite large depth.

Worth noting for this clone: As yet, its antigen is unknown.

The receptor comes from a woman in her twenties or thirties in good health. The rearrangement uses TRBV6-1 and TRBJ1-1; D is unresolved. The specimen was memory CD8+ T cells sorted from blood. Subset in this sample: CD45RO+ cells pooled with CCR7-negative TemRA cells. The CDR3 bases are TGTGCCAGCAGTAAAGTCCCCGTGCGTATGAACACTGAAGCTTTCTTT. As protein: CASSKVPVRMNTEAFF.